This TCR beta chain was sequenced for a study of Ad26.COV2.S vaccination and SARS-CoV-2 variants. The treatment denotes: roughly 18 received Ad26.COV2.S at low or high dose, single or two shots; several received placebo; per-sample allocation not given. On day 63 after the first injection, vaccine and placebo recipients gave samples. The study, taken as a whole, reports: Possibly, TCR breadth and depth analyses underestimated total T cell responses.

Trimming stripped 5 bases from V and 9 bases from J, with 17 bases between. The CDR3 totals 15 residues. Germline lookup yields CDR1 MNHEY and CDR2 SVGAGI. On this clone itself: Its antigen is currently unknown.

The data were produced by immunoSEQ multiplex PCR, yet TCRdb's version contains in-frame clones alone and is incomplete. The table has around 450,000 clones, roughly nine tenths seen once; the top ten hold 1.7%. The receptor's source is a person aged 18-65 years who received the Ad26.COV2.S COVID-19 vaccine or a placebo. Sequencing was performed on peripheral blood, taken in a trial of Ad26.COV2.S vaccine versus placebo. This chain uses TRBV6-5 with TRBJ1-6, with D perhaps matching TRBD1 (5 bases). Here the CDR3 DNA reads TGTGCCAGCAGTCCCTCTCCGGGGGTGGTTTCACCCCTCCACTTT. Translated: CASSPSPGVVSPLHF.